This T cell receptor (beta chain) stems from a study of cytomegalovirus exposure and HLA in healthy donors. Study results and limitations: The dataset shows that most TCR sequences were rare, while some public TCRs occurred in many donors.

Concerning this clone itself: The antigen is unknown.

The PCR had 60 Vbeta and 13 Jbeta primers. The repertoire was sequenced with immunoSEQ multiplex PCR; TCRdb's copy has only in-frame clones and lacks some. Of some 87,000 clones listed, about three fifths are singletons. CDR3 length: 12 residues. V was clipped by 1 base and J by 9 bases, with 7 bases between them. Looked up from germline, CDR1 is SGHTA and CDR2 is FQGNSA. The source of this sequence is a woman in her thirties in good health and CMV-seropositive. V gene TRBV7-2 combines with J gene TRBJ2-1; D not resolved. The sequenced material came from PBMCs. Here the CDR3 reads CASSLGAFEQFF. DNA of the CDR3: TGTGCCAGCAGCTTAGGAGCGTTTGAGCAGTTCTTC.